This T cell receptor beta chain was captured by sequencing in a study of cytomegalovirus exposure and HLA in healthy donors. The CDR3 consists of 16 residues. The germline V gene encodes CDR1 ENHRY and CDR2 SYGVKD. V lost 4 bases and J 9 bases, leaving 25 bases between the germline ends. Primers: 60 Vbeta forward and 13 Jbeta reverse. Only in-frame clones appear in the TCRdb table, and some are missing; sequencing was by immunoSEQ multiplex PCR. Seen here are about 97,000 clones, about four fifths observed once, and the top ten hold over 5%. All donors participated as healthy donors of bone marrow. Sequenced material: PBMCs. The chain recombines TRBV10-3 with TRBJ2-7, with D possibly TRBD2 on 6 matching bases. The source of this sequence is a man aged 35-49 years in good health and CMV-seropositive. The CDR3 DNA reads as TGTGCCATCAGTGGGGTCGACTCGGGGACTCCTACGGGGCAGTACTTC. It is translated as CAISGVDSGTPTGQYF.